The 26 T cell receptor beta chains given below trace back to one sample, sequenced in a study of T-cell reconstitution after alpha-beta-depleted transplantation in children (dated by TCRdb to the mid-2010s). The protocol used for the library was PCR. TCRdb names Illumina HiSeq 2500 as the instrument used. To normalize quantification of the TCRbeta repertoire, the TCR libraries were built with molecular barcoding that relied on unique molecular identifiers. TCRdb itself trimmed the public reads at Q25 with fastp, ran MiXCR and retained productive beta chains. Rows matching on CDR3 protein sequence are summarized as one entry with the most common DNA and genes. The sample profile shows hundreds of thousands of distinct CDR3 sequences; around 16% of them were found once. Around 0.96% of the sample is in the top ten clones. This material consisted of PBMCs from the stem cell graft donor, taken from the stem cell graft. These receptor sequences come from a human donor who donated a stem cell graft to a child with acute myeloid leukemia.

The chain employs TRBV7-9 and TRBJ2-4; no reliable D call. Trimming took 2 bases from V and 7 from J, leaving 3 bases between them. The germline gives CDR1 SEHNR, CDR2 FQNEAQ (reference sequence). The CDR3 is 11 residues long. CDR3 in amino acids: CASSLTNIQYF. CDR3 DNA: TGTGCCAGCAGCTTAACCAACATTCAGTACTTC.

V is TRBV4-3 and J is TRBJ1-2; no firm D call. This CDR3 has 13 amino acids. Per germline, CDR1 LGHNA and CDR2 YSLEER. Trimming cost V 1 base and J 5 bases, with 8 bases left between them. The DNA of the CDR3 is TGCGCCAGCAGCCAAGGGATAGCATATGGCTACACCTTC. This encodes CASSQGIAYGYTF.

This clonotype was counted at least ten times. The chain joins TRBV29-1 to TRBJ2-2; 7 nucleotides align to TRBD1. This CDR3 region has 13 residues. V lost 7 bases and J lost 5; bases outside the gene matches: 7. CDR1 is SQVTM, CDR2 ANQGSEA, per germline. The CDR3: CSATGEGTGELFF. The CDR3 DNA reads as TGCAGCGCTACAGGGGAAGGGACCGGGGAGCTGTTTTTT.

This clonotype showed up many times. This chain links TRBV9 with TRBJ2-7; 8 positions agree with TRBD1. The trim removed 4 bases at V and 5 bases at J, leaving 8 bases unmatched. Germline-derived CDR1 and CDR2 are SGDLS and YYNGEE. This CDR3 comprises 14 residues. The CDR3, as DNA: TGTGCCAGCAGCCCGCAAGGACAGGGCAACGAGCAGTACTTC. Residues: CASSPQGQGNEQYF.

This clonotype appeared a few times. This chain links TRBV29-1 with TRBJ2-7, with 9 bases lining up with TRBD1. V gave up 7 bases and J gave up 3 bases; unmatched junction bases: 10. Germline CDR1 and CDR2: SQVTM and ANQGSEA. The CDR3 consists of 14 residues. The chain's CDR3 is CSAADRGILYEQYF. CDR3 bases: TGCAGCGCTGCCGACAGGGGGATCCTCTACGAGCAGTACTTC.

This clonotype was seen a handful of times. The CDR3 DNA follows: TGTGCCTACCTCCTTTGGACTATGAACGAGCAGTACTTC. Translating gives CAYLLWTMNEQYF. This rearrangement joins TRBV30 to TRBJ2-7; tentative D call: TRBD2 (6 bases). The CDR3 covers 13 residues. The V and J ends lost 7 bases and 5 bases respectively, with 18 bases between them. Germline CDR1 is GTSNPN and CDR2 is SVGIG (reference sequence).

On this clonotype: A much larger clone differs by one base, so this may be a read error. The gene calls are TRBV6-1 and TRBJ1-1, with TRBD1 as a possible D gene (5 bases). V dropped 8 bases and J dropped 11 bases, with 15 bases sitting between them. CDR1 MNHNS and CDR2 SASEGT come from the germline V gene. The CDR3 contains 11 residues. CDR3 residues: CASQSGTDAFF. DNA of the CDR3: TGTGCCAGCCAGTCAGGGACGGACGCTTTCTTT.

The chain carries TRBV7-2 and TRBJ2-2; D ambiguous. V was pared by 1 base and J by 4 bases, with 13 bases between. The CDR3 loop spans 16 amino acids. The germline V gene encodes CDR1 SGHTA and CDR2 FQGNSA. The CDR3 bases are TGTGCCAGCAGCTTAGAATCAGGCTGGAGCACCGGGGAGCTGTTTTTT. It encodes CASSLESGWSTGELFF.

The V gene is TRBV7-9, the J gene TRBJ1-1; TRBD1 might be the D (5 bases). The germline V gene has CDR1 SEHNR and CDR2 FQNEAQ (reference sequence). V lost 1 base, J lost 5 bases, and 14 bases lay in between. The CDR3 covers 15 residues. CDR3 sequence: CASSLEEGLGTEAFF. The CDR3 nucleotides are TGTGCCAGCAGCTTAGAGGAGGGGCTGGGGACTGAAGCTTTCTTT.

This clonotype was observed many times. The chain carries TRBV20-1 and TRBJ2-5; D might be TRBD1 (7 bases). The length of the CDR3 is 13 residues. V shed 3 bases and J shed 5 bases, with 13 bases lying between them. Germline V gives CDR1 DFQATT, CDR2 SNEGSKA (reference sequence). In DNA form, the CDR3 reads TGCAGTGCTAGGTGGACAGGAGGGGAGACCCAGTACTTC. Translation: CSARWTGGETQYF.

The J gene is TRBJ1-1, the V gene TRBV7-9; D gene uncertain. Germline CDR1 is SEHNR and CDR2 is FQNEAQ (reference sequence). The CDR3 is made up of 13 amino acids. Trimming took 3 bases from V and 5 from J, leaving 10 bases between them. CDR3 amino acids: CASSFQVDTEAFF. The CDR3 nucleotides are TGTGCCAGCAGCTTTCAGGTGGATACTGAAGCTTTCTTT.

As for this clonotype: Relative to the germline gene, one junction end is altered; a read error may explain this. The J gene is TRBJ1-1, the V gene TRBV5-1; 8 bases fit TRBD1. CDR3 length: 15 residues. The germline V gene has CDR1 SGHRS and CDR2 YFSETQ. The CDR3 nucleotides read TGCGCCAGCAGCGAAAACAGGGGGAGGAACACTGAAGGTTTCTTT. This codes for CASSENRGRNTEGFF. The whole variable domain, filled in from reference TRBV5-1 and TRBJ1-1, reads KAGVTQTPRYLIKTRGQQVTLSCSPISGHRSVSWYQQTPGQGLQFLFEYFSETQRNKGNFPGRFSGRQFSNSRSEMNVSTLELGDSALYLCASSENRGRNTEGFFGQGTRLTVV.

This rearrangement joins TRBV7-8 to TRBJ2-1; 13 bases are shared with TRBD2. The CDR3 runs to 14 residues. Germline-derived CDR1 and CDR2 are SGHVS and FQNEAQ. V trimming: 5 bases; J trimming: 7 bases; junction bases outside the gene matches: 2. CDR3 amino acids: CASSAGLAGNEQFF. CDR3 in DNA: TGTGCCAGCAGCGCGGGACTAGCGGGGAATGAGCAGTTCTTC.

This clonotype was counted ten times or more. The CDR3 sequence is CASRPDRGRTDTQYF. CDR3 in DNA: TGTGCCAGCAGACCCGACAGGGGGCGCACAGATACGCAGTATTTT. The V and J genes are TRBV6-1 and TRBJ2-3; 10 nucleotides align to TRBD1. The CDR3 is made up of 15 amino acids. V dropped 6 bases and J dropped 1; count of bases not matched to a gene: 4. Germline values: CDR1 MNHNS, CDR2 SASEGT.

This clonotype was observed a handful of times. The CDR3 coding sequence is TGTGCCAGCAGCCAATCTGAGAAAGAGACCCAGTACTTC. As protein: CASSQSEKETQYF. This sequence joins TRBV14 and TRBJ2-5; D is undetermined. Trimming shortened V by 2 bases and J by 3 bases, and 7 bases separated the two germline ends. This CDR3 has 13 amino acids. Germline assignment: CDR1 SGHDN and CDR2 FVKESK.

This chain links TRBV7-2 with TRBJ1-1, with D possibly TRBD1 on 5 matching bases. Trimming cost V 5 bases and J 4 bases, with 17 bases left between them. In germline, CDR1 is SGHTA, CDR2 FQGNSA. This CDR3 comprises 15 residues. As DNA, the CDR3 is TGTGCCAGCAGCCCTCTTGGGGAGGGGACCACTGAAGCTTTCTTT. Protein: CASSPLGEGTTEAFF.

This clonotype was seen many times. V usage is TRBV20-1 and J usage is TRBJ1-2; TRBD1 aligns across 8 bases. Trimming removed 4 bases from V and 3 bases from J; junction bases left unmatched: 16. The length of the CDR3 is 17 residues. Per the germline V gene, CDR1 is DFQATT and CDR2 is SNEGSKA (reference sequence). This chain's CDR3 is CSAIFPKTGEPHYGYTF. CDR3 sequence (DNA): TGCAGTGCTATCTTCCCGAAGACAGGGGAACCACACTATGGCTACACCTTC.

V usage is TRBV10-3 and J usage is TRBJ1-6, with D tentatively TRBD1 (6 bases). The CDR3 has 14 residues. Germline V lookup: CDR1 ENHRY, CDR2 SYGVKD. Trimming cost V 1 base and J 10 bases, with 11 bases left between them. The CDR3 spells CAISELQGNSPLHF. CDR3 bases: TGTGCCATCAGTGAGTTACAGGGAAACTCACCCCTCCACTTT.

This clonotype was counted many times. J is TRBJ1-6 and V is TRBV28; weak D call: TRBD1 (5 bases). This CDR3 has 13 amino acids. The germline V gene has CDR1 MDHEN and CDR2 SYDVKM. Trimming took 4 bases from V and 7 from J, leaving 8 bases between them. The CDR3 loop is CASSYRGNSPLHF. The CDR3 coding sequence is TGTGCCAGCAGTTATCGGGGGAATTCACCCCTCCACTTT.

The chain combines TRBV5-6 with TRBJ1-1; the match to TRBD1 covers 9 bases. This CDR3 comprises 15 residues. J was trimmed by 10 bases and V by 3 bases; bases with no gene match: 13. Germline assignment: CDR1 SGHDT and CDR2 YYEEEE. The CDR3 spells CASSSPTGGRRGAFF. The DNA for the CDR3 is TGTGCCAGCAGCTCCCCCACAGGGGGCAGGAGGGGAGCTTTCTTT.

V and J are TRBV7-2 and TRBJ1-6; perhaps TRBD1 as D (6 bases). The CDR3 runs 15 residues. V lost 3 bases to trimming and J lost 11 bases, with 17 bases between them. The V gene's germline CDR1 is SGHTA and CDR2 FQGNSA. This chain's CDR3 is CASSLPRGGKTPLHF. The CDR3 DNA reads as TGTGCCAGCAGCTTGCCCCGAGGGGGTAAAACACCCCTCCACTTT.

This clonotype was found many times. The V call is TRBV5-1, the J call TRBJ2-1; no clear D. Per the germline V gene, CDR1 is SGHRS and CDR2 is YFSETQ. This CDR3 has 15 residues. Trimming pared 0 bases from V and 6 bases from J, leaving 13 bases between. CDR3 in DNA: TGCGCCAGCAGCTTGGGAAGGGTGGTGGGCAATGAGCAGTTCTTC. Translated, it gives CASSLGRVVGNEQFF.

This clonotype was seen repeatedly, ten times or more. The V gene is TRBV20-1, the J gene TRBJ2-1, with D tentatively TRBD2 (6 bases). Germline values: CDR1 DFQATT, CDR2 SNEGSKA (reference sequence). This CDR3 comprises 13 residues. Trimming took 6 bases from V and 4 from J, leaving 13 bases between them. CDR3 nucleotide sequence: TGCAGTGCCTCGAGTAGCGGATACAATGAGCAGTTCTTC. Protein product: CSASSSGYNEQFF.

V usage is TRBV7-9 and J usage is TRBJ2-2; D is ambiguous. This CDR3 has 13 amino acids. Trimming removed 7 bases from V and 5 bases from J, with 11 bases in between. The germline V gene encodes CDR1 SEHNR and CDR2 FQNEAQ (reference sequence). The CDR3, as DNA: TGTGCCAGCAAGATGAAGGTGACCGGGGAGCTGTTTTTT. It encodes CASKMKVTGELFF.

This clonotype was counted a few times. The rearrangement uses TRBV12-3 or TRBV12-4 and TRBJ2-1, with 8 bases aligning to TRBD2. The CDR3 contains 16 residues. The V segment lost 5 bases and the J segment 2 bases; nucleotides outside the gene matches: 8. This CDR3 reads CASSPPVSGAYNEQFF. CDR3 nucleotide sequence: TGTGCCAGCAGTCCACCAGTTAGCGGGGCCTACAATGAGCAGTTCTTC.

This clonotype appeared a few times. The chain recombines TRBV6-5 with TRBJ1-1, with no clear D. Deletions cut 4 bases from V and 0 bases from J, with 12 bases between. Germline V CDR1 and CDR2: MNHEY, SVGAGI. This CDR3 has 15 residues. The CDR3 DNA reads TGTGCCAGCAGTTCTTTATACGAGCTGAACACTGAAGCTTTCTTT. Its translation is CASSSLYELNTEAFF.